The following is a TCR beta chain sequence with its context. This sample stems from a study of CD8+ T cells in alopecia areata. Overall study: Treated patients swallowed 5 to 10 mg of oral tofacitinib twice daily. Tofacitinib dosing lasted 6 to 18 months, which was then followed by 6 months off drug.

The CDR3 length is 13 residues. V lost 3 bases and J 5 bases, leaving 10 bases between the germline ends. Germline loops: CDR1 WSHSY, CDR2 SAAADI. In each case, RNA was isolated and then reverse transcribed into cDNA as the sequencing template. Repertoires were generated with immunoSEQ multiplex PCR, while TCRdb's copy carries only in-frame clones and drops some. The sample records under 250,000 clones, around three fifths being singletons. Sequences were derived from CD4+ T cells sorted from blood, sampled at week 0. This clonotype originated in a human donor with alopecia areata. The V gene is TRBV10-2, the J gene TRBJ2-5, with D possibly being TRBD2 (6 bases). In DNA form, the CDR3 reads TGCGCCAGCAGTGATCCGGGGAGGGAGACCCAGTACTTC. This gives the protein CASSDPGRETQYF.